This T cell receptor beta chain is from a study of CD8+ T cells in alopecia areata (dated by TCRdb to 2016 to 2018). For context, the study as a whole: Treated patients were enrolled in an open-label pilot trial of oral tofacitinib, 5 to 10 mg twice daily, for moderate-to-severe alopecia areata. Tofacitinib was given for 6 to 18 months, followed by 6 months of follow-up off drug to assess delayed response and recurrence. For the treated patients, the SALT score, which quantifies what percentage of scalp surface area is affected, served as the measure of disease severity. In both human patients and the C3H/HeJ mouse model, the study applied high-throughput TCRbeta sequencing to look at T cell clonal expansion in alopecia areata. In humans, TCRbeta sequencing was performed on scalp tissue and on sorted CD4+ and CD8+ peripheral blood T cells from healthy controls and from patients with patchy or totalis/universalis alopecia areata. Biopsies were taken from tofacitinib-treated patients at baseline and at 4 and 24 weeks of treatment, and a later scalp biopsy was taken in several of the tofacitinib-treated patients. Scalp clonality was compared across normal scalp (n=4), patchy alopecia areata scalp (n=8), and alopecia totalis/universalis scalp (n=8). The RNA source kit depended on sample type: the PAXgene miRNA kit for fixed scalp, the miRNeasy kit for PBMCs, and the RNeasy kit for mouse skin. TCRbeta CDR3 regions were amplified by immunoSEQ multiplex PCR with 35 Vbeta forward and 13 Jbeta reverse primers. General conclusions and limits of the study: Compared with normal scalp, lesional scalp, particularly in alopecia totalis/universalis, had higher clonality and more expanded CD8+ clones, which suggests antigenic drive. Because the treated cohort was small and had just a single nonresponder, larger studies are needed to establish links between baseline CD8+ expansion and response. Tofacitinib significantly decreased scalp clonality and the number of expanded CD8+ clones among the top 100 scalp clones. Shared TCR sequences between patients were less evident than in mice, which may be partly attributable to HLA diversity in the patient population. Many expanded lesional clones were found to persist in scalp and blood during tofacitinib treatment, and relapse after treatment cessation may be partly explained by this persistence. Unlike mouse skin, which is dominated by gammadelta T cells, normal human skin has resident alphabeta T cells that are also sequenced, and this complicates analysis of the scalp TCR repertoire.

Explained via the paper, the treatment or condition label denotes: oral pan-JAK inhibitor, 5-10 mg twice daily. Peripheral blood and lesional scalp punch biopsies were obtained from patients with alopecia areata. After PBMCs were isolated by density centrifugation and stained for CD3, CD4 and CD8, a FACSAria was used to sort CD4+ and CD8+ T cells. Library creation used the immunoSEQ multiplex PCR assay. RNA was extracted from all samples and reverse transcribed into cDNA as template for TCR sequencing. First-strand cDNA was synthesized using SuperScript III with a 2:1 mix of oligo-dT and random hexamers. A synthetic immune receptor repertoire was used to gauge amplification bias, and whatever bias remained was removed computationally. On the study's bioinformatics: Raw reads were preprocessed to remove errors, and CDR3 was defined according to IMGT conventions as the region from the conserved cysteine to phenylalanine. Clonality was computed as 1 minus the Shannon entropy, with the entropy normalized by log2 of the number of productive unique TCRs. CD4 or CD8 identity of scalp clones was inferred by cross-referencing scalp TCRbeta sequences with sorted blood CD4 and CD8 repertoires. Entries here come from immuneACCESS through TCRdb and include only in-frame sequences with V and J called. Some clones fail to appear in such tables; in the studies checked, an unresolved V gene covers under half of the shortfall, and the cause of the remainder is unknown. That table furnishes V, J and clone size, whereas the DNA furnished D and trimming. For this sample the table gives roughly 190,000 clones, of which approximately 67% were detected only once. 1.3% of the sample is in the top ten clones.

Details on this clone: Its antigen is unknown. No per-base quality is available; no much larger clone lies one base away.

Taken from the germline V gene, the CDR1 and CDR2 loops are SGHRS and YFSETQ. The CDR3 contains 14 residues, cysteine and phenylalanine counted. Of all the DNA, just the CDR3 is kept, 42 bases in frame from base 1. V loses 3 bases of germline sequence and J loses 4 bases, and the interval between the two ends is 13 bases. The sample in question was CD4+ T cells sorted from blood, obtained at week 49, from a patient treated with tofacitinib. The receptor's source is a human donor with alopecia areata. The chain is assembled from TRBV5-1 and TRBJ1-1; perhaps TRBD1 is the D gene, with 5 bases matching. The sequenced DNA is TGCGCCAGCAGCTCCCAGGGTCTGAGCACTGAAGCTTTCTTT. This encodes CASSSQGLSTEAFF.